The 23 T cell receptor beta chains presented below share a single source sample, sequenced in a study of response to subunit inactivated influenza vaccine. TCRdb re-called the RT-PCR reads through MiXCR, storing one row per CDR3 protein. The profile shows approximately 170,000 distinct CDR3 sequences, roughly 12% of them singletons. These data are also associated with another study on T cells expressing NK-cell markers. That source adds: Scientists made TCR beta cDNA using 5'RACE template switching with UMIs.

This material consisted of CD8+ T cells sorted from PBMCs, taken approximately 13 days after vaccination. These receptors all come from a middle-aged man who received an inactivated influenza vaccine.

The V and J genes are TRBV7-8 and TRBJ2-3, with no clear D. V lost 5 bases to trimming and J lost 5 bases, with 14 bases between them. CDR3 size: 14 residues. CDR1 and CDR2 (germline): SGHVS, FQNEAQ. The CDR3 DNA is TGTGCCAGCAGCGATCTAATAAAGAGAGATACGCAGTATTTT. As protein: CASSDLIKRDTQYF.

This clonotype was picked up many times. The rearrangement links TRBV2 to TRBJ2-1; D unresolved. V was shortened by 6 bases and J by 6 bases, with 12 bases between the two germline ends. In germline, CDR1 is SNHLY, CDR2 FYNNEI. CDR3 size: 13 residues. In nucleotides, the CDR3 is TGTGCCAGCAGGGTCACGGACGGCAATGAGCAGTTCTTC. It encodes CASRVTDGNEQFF.

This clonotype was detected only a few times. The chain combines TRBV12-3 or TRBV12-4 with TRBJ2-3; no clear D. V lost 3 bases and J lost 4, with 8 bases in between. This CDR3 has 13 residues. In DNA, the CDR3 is TGTGCCAGCAGTTTCTCGTCCGCAGATACGCAGTATTTT. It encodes CASSFSSADTQYF.

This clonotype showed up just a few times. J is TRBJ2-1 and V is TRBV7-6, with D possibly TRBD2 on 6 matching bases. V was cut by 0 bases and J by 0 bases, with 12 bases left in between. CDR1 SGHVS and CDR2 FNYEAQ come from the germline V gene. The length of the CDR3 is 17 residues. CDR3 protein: CASSLALVGGSYNEQFF. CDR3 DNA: TGTGCCAGCAGCTTAGCGCTTGTCGGGGGCTCCTACAATGAGCAGTTCTTC.

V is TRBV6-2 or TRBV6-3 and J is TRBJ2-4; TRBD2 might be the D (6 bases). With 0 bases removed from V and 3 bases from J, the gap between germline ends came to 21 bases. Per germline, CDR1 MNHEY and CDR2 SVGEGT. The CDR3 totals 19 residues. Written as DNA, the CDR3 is TGTGCCAGCAGTTACTCCTTGGTCCCCGACGGGCGGGACAAAAACATTCAGTACTTC. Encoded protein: CASSYSLVPDGRDKNIQYF.

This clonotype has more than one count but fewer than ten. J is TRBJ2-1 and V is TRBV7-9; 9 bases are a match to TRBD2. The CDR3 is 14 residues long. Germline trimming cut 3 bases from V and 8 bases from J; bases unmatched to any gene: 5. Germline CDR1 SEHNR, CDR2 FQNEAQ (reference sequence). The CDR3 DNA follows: TGTGCCAGCAGCTTGGCGGGAGGGAGGGATGAGCAGTTCTTC. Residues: CASSLAGGRDEQFF.

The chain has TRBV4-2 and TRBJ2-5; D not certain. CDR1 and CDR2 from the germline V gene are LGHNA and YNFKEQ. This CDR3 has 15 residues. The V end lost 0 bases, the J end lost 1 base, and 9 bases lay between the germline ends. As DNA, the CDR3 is TGTGCCAGCAGCCAAGAATTTGACACCCAAGAGACCCAGTACTTC. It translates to CASSQEFDTQETQYF.

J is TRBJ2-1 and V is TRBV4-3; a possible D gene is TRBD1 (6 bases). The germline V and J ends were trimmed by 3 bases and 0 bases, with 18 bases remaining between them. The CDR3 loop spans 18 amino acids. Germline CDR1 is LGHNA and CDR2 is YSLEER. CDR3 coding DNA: TGCGCCAGCAGCCAGGCCAGGCCCGGGACAAGCTCCTACAATGAGCAGTTCTTC. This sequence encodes CASSQARPGTSSYNEQFF.

The CDR3: CASSLEREGRYEQYF. For the CDR3, the DNA is TGTGCCAGCAGCCTGGAGCGGGAGGGCCGGTACGAGCAGTACTTC. This chain uses TRBV4-2 with TRBJ2-7; 10 bases match TRBD2. The CDR3 covers 15 residues. Germline CDR1 LGHNA, CDR2 YNFKEQ. V was pared by 4 bases and J by 4 bases, with 7 bases of the junction left unmatched.

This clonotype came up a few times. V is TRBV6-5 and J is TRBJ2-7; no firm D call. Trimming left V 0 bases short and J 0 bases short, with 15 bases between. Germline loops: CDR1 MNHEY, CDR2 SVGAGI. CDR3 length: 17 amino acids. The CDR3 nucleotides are TGTGCCAGCAGTTACTCATTCCCTTCCTTAAGCTCCTACGAGCAGTACTTC. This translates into CASSYSFPSLSSYEQYF.

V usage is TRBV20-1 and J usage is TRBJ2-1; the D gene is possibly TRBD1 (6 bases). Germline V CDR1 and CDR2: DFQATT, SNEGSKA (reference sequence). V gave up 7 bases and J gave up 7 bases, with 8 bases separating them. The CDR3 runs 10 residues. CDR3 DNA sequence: TGCAGTGTTCAGGGGAATGAGCAGTTCTTC. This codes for CSVQGNEQFF.

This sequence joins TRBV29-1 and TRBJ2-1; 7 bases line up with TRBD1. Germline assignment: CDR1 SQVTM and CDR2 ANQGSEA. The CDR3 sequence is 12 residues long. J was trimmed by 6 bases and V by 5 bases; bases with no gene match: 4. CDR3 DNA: TGCAGCGTTCGGTCAGGGGGCAATGAGCAGTTCTTC. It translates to CSVRSGGNEQFF.

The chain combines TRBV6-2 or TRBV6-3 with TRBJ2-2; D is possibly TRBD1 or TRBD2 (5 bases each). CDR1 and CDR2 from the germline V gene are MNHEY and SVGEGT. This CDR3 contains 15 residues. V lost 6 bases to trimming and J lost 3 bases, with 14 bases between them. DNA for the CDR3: TGTGCCAGCAGATTCTTGGGGGTCGACACCGGGGAGCTGTTTTTT. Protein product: CASRFLGVDTGELFF.

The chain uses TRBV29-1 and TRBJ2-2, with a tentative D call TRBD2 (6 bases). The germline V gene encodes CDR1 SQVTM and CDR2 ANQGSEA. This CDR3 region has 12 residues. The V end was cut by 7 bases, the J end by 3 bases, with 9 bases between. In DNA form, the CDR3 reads TGCAGCGGCTGGGGGGACACCGGGGAGCTGTTTTTT. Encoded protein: CSGWGDTGELFF.

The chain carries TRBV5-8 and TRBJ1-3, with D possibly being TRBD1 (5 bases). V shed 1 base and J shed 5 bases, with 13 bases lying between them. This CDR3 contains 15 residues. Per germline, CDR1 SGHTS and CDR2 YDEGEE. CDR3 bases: TGTGCCAGCAGCTTGTCTGCAGGGTACCGAAACACCATATATTTT. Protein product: CASSLSAGYRNTIYF.

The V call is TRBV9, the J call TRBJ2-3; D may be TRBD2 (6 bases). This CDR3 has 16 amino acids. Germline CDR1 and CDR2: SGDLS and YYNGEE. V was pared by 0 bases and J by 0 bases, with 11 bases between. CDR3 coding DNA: TGTGCCAGCAGCGTAGAGACGGGAGAAAGCACAGATACGCAGTATTTT. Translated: CASSVETGESTDTQYF.

The CDR3 DNA reads as TGTGCCAGCAGCCAAGATAGGCCGGGACAGCTATACTCCTACGAGCAGTACTTC. Its translation: CASSQDRPGQLYSYEQYF. The chain uses TRBV3-1 and TRBJ2-7; 7 bases agree with TRBD1. J was trimmed by 0 bases and V by 0 bases; bases with no gene match: 11. The CDR3 has 18 amino acids. In germline, CDR1 is LGHDT, CDR2 YNNKEL (reference sequence).

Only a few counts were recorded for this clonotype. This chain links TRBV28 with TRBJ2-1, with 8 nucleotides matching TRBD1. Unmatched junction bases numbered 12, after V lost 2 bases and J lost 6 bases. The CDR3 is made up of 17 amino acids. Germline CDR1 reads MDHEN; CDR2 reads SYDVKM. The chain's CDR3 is CASSLMVPGGFGNEQFF. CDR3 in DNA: TGTGCCAGCAGTTTAATGGTTCCAGGGGGCTTCGGCAATGAGCAGTTCTTC.

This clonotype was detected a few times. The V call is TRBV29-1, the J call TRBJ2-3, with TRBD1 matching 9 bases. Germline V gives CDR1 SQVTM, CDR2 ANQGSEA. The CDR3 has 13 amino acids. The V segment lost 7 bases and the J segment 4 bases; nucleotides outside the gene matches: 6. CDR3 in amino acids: CSATGGDADTQYF. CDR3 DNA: TGCAGCGCTACAGGGGGCGATGCAGATACGCAGTATTTT.

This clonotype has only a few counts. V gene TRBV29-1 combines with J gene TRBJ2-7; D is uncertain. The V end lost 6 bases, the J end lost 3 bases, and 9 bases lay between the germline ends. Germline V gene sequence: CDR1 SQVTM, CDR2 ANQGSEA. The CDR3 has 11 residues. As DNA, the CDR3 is TGCAGCGTGAAACAGATCTACGAGCAGTACTTC. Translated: CSVKQIYEQYF.

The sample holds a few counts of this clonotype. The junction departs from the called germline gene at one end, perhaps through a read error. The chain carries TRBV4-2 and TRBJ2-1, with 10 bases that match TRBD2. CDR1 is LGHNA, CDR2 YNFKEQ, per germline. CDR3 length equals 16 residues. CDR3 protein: CASSKEAGGGPNEQFF. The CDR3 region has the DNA TGTGCCAGCAGCAAAGAAGCGGGAGGGGGCCCCAATGAGCAGTTCTTC.

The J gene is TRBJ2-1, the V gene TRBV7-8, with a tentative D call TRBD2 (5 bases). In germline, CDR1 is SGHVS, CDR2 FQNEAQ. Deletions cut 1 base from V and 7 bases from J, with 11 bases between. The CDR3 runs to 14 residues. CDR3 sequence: CASSLVGSANEQFF. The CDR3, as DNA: TGTGCCAGCAGCTTAGTAGGTAGCGCTAATGAGCAGTTCTTC.

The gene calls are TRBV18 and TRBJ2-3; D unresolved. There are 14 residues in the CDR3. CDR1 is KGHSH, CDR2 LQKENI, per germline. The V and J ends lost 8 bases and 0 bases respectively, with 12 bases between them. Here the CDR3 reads CASNNRLSTDTQYF. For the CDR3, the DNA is TGTGCCAGCAATAACCGGCTCAGCACAGATACGCAGTATTTT.